Below are 23 T cell receptor beta chains sequenced from a single sample in a study of T-cell memory formation after mild COVID-19. Using its own MiXCR run on the 5' RACE reads, TCRdb lists one record per CDR3 protein. The repertoire consists of under 50,000 distinct CDR3 sequences, with around a quarter occurring once and the leading ten covering around 45%. Sequences were obtained from PBMCs or a T cell subset sorted from them (not recorded which). Receptors were obtained from a man younger than 30 who had mild COVID-19 (a few samples of this study predate the infection). Cell type and time point are not known.

The rearrangement joins TRBV5-1 to TRBJ2-3, with 9 bases lining up with TRBD2. Per germline, CDR1 SGHRS and CDR2 YFSETQ. The V and J ends lost 2 bases and 1 base, in that order; junction bases with no gene match: 11. The CDR3 is 18 amino acids. The CDR3 bases are TGCGCCAGCAGCTTCAAAGCGGGGGGCCAACGTCGCACAGATACGCAGTATTTT. It is translated as CASSFKAGGQRRTDTQYF.

This clonotype turned up a few times. This sequence joins TRBV19 and TRBJ1-2; D not resolved. This CDR3 region has 14 residues. V lost 5 bases and J 3 bases, leaving 13 bases between the germline ends. Germline V gives CDR1 LNHDA, CDR2 SQIVND (reference sequence). CDR3 sequence reads: CASSSVGSDYGYTF. CDR3 DNA: TGTGCCAGTAGTTCGGTGGGTTCGGACTATGGCTACACCTTC.

The sample holds a few counts of this clonotype. The V and J genes are TRBV6-2 or TRBV6-3 and TRBJ1-5; weak D call: TRBD1 (5 bases). The germline V gene encodes CDR1 MNHEY and CDR2 SVGEGT. Trimming cost V 5 bases and J 1 base, with 15 bases left between them. The CDR3 is made up of 16 amino acids. CDR3 in amino acids: CASSTRWWGSNQPQHF. Here the CDR3 DNA reads TGTGCCAGCAGTACCCGCTGGTGGGGGAGCAATCAGCCCCAGCATTTT.

This clonotype was counted at least ten times. This sequence joins TRBV3-1 and TRBJ2-2; 11 positions agree with TRBD2. The CDR3 covers 16 residues. Germline V lookup: CDR1 LGHDT, CDR2 YNNKEL (reference sequence). V lost 5 bases to trimming and J lost 0 bases; unmatched junction nucleotides: 2. The CDR3 region is CASSKGLAANTGELFF. The CDR3, as DNA: TGTGCCAGCAGCAAGGGACTAGCGGCGAACACCGGGGAGCTGTTTTTT.

This sequence joins TRBV5-5 and TRBJ2-7, with a possible D match to TRBD1 (5 bases). The CDR3 extends over 13 amino acids. The V and J ends lost 3 bases and 0 bases respectively, with 7 bases between them. In germline, CDR1 is SGHKS, CDR2 YYEKEE (reference sequence). The CDR3 sequence is CASSSTDSYEQYF. CDR3 DNA: TGTGCCAGCAGCTCGACAGACTCCTACGAGCAGTACTTC.

This clonotype was counted between two and nine times. The rearrangement uses TRBV25-1 and TRBJ2-7, with TRBD1 matching over 10 bases. Looked up from germline, CDR1 is MGHDK and CDR2 is SYGVNS. This CDR3 is 14 amino acids long. Germline trimming cut 3 bases from V and 5 bases from J; bases unmatched to any gene: 4. The CDR3 protein is CASSDGTGADEQYF. Here the CDR3 DNA reads TGTGCCAGCAGTGATGGGACAGGGGCCGACGAGCAGTACTTC.

This clonotype was seen only a few times. This sequence joins TRBV6-5 and TRBJ1-6, with TRBD1 matching over 7 bases. The CDR3 length is 13 residues. Trimming took 8 bases from V and 6 from J; bases not matched to a gene: 4. The germline V gene encodes CDR1 MNHEY and CDR2 SVGAGI. CDR3 protein: CASGHRGNSPLHF. The CDR3 DNA reads TGTGCCAGCGGCCACAGGGGTAATTCACCCCTCCACTTT.

The chain employs TRBV7-2 and TRBJ1-5, with D tentatively TRBD1 (5 bases). V was clipped by 1 base and J by 4 bases, with 11 bases between them. The germline V gene encodes CDR1 SGHTA and CDR2 FQGNSA. This CDR3 comprises 15 residues. The CDR3 DNA reads as TGTGCCAGCAGCTTAGAAGGGGCAGATAATCAGCCCCAGCATTTT. Protein sequence: CASSLEGADNQPQHF.

The sample holds a few counts of this clonotype. The rearrangement links TRBV6-5 to TRBJ2-7; D is unresolved. Per the germline V gene, CDR1 is MNHEY and CDR2 is SVGAGI. This CDR3 comprises 16 residues. V lost 0 bases to trimming and J lost 7 bases, with 19 bases between them. In nucleotides, the CDR3 is TGTGCCAGCAGTTACTCGAATATGGGCGTCAGTGTTGAGCAGTACTTC. This gives the protein CASSYSNMGVSVEQYF.

V and J are TRBV4-2 and TRBJ1-4; the D is unclear. Germline assignment: CDR1 LGHNA and CDR2 YNFKEQ. The V and J ends lost 0 bases and 0 bases respectively, with 14 bases between them. The CDR3 sequence is 18 residues long. In DNA, the CDR3 is TGTGCCAGCAGCCAAGACGGACGAGGGATAGCAACTAATGAAAAACTGTTTTTT. Its translation: CASSQDGRGIATNEKLFF.

The chain employs TRBV4-1 and TRBJ2-7; D unclear. V lost 4 bases to trimming and J lost 4 bases, with 17 bases between them. Germline values: CDR1 MGHRA, CDR2 YSYEKL. The CDR3 has 15 amino acids. CDR3 region: CASSPHRAAVYEQYF. In DNA form, the CDR3 reads TGCGCCAGCAGCCCCCACCGGGCCGCCGTATACGAGCAGTACTTC.

There are a few counts of this clonotype. This sequence joins TRBV7-9 and TRBJ2-7, with D perhaps matching TRBD1 (5 bases). The CDR3 length is 14 residues. Trimming took off 4 bases at V and 0 bases at J, with 10 bases between the two ends. Per germline, CDR1 SEHNR and CDR2 FQNEAQ (reference sequence). The CDR3 sequence is CASSSETVSYEQYF. Written as DNA, the CDR3 is TGTGCCAGCAGCTCAGAGACAGTCTCCTACGAGCAGTACTTC.

The V gene is TRBV5-1, the J gene TRBJ2-4, with 14 bases matching TRBD2. The J segment lost 4 bases and the V segment lost 2 bases, leaving 5 bases of the junction unmatched. The CDR3 consists of 17 residues. The germline V gene has CDR1 SGHRS and CDR2 YFSETQ. CDR3 loop: CASSFGTSGGPKNIQYF. The CDR3 nucleotides read TGCGCCAGCAGCTTCGGGACTAGCGGGGGCCCGAAAAACATTCAGTACTTC.

This clonotype was counted a few times. The chain carries TRBV6-5 and TRBJ1-5, with D tentatively TRBD1 (5 bases). The CDR3 totals 15 residues. Trimming shortened V by 0 bases and J by 4 bases, and 10 bases separated the two germline ends. Germline CDR1 MNHEY, CDR2 SVGAGI. CDR3 coding DNA: TGTGCCAGCAGTTACTCGGGGGACCCTAATCAGCCCCAGCATTTT. This sequence encodes CASSYSGDPNQPQHF.

In its sample, this clonotype was seen a few times. This chain links TRBV6-4 with TRBJ2-5; a possible D gene is TRBD2 (7 bases). Looked up from germline, CDR1 is MRHNA and CDR2 is SNTAGT. The CDR3 is 16 amino acids. Trimming pared 3 bases from V and 5 bases from J, leaving 19 bases between. The CDR3, as DNA: TGTGCCAGCAGTGAATGGCGGGGGCCGGTGTGGGAGACCCAGTACTTC. It specifies CASSEWRGPVWETQYF.

The gene calls are TRBV20-1 and TRBJ2-7; maybe TRBD1 (6 bases). CDR3 size: 15 residues. CDR1 is DFQATT and CDR2 is SNEGSKA in the germline V gene (reference sequence). V was cut by 1 base and J by 2 bases, with 15 bases left in between. The CDR3: CSARAYGQTAYEQYF. The DNA of the CDR3 is TGCAGTGCTAGAGCATACGGACAGACGGCCTACGAGCAGTACTTC.

This clonotype came up a few times. The CDR3 spells CASGGQVEQFF. The CDR3, as DNA: TGTGCCAGCGGGGGACAGGTTGAGCAGTTCTTC. The chain couples TRBV27 to TRBJ2-1; 8 bases agree with TRBD1. V lost 8 bases to trimming and J lost 9 bases; unmatched junction nucleotides: 3. Looked up from germline, CDR1 is MNHEY and CDR2 is SMNVEV (reference sequence). The CDR3 length is 11 residues.

The chain combines TRBV4-3 with TRBJ2-7; D might be TRBD2 (6 bases). V was shortened by 0 bases and J by 0 bases, with 9 bases between the two germline ends. The germline gives CDR1 LGHNA, CDR2 YSLEER. CDR3 length: 15 residues. The CDR3 nucleotides read TGCGCCAGCAGCCAAGATCCCGGGAGCTCCTACGAGCAGTACTTC. Translation gives CASSQDPGSSYEQYF.

The chain links TRBV20-1 to TRBJ2-1, with 7 bases lining up with TRBD1. This CDR3 has 13 amino acids. The junction had 9 bases not matched to a gene; V was cut back by 5 bases and J by 8 bases. The V gene's germline CDR1 is DFQATT and CDR2 SNEGSKA (reference sequence). The CDR3 region has the DNA TGCAGTGCTGACAGGGTCTCGGAGGATGAGCAGTTCTTC. Its translation is CSADRVSEDEQFF.

In its sample, this clonotype was seen a few times. The chain joins TRBV7-6 to TRBJ2-5; the D gene is possibly TRBD1 (5 bases). CDR3 length: 14 amino acids. CDR1 and CDR2 (germline): SGHVS, FNYEAQ. V lost 4 bases and J 5 bases, leaving 14 bases between the germline ends. CDR3 in DNA: TGTGCCAGCAGCTCTCTCAGGGTAGGGGAGACCCAGTACTTC. Protein product: CASSSLRVGETQYF.

This clonotype was seen more than once but under ten times. The V call is TRBV28, the J call TRBJ2-1; TRBD2 aligns across 8 bases. CDR3 size: 15 residues. Germline V gene data show CDR1 as MDHEN and CDR2 as SYDVKM. V trimming: 4 bases; J trimming: 10 bases; junction bases outside the gene matches: 12. The CDR3 region has the DNA TGTGCCAGCAGTTGGCCCCGGGGGGGCCGGTACGAGCAGTTCTTC. This translates into CASSWPRGGRYEQFF.

This chain joins TRBV29-1 and TRBJ1-1; D is possibly TRBD1 (5 bases). The CDR3 sequence is 12 residues long. Germline CDR1 SQVTM, CDR2 ANQGSEA. V lost 1 base, J lost 6 bases, and 9 bases lay in between. The CDR3 DNA reads TGCAGCGTTGAAGGGGGCTTGGCTGAAGCTTTCTTT. Encoded protein: CSVEGGLAEAFF.

The chain links TRBV7-3 to TRBJ2-5, with D possibly TRBD1 on 5 matching bases. V was trimmed by 5 bases and J by 1 base, leaving 8 bases between them. Germline V gives CDR1 SGHTA, CDR2 FQGTGA. The CDR3 totals 13 residues. The CDR3, as DNA: TGTGCCAGCAGCGCGACAGCCCAAGAGACCCAGTACTTC. Protein: CASSATAQETQYF.